A selection of T cell receptor beta chains follows, all from one sample in a study of neurological immune-mediated disorders. TCRdb reprocessed the 5' RACE reads via MiXCR and lists one record per CDR3 protein. The table has about 39,000 distinct CDR3 sequences, roughly 6.9% seen once. Material for sequencing was CD4+ T cells from blood. These receptors were taken from a man aged 50 or older in good health. The CDR3 runs from the conserved cysteine through the conserved F or W. Fields, in order: V gene, clone size, CDR3 protein. The size field is filled for only some rows; it gives once, few, many or a size class.

>TRBV7-9|few
CASSNLGLGDTIYF
>TRBV28|many
CASPPAGLGTSGNSSYEQYF
>TRBV20-1|NA
CSATSGSSYNEQFF
>TRBV20-1|many
CSAREQTTNYNEQFF
>TRBV7-2|many
CASTNPLAGADTQYF
>TRBV20-1|many
CSASDRKTYNEQFF
>TRBV14|many
CASSQGSVSGNEQFF
>TRBV10-3|many
CAISESRDTQYF
>TRBV10-3|many
CAISEVAGAHEQFF
>TRBV3-1|many
CASSQGFGLASNEQFF
>TRBV20-1|many
CSAKRQDFSNQPQHF
>TRBV10-3|many
CATGGGDRSYEQYF
>TRBV5-4|many
CASSPRERGSTGELFF
>TRBV5-1|many
CASKERETGELFF
>TRBV10-3|medium-sized
CATRAGDTQYF
>TRBV5-1|many
CASSADRVDGYTF
>TRBV11-2|many
CASSRPGANVLTF
>TRBV27|many
CASSSDSRGEQYF
>TRBV6-5|many
CASSQRWRASYNEQFF
>TRBV5-1|many
CASSLSGQGRISAGELFF
>TRBV15|NA
CATSRSKSEWANEKLFF
>TRBV15|many
CATSRERAPGGGYTF
>TRBV4-1|many
CASNRAGGPGDTQYF
>TRBV9|many
CASSVGADLSYNEQFF
>TRBV20-1|many
CSARDAWGTVGF
>TRBV11-2|many
CASSSGLAGGIDTQYF
>TRBV24-1|many
CATSPGQGPTDTQYF
>TRBV30|many
CAWMSAPYEQYF
>TRBV12-3/TRBV12-4|many
CASRPGGPGVNSPLHF
>TRBV20-1|many
CSARGHVSYGYTF
>TRBV6-5|many
CASSYTRGHPFNSPLHF